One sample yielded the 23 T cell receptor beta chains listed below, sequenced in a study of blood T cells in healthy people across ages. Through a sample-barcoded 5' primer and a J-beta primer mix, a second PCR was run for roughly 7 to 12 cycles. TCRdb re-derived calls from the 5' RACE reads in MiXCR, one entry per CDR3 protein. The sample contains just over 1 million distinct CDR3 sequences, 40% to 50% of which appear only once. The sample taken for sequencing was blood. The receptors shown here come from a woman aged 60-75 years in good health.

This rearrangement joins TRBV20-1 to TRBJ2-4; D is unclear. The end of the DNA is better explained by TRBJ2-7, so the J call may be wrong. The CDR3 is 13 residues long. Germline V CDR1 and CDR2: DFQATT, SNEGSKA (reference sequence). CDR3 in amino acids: CSATPGRVYEQYF. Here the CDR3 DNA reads TGCAGTGCTACCCCTGGCAGAGTCTACGAGCAGTACTTC.

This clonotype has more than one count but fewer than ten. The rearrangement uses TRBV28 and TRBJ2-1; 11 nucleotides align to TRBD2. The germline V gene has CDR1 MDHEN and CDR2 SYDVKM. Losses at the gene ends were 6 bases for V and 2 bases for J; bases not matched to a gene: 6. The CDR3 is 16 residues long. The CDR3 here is CASRTGTSGAYNEQFF. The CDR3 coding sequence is TGTGCCAGCAGAACTGGGACTAGCGGAGCCTACAATGAGCAGTTCTTC.

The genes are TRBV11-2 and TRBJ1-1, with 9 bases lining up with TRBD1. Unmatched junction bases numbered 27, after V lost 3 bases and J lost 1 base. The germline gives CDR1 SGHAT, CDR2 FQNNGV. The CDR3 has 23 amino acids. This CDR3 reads CASSFDGGFTGQGVIGPNTEAFF. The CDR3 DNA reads TGTGCCAGCAGCTTTGATGGGGGTTTTACGGGACAGGGCGTAATAGGGCCGAACACTGAAGCTTTCTTT.

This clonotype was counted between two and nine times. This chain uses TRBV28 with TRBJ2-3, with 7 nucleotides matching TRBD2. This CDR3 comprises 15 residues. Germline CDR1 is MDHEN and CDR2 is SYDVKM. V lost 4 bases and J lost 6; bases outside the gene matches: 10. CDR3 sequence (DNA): TGTGCCAGCAGTTCGCGGGTCAAAGCGGGGGATACGCAGTATTTT. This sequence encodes CASSSRVKAGDTQYF.

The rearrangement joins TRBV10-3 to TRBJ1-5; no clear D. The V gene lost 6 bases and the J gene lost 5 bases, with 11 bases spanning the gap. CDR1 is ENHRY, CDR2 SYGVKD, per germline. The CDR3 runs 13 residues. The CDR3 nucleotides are TGTGCCATCAGGGCGGGAGGTGATCAGCCCCAGCATTTT. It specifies CAIRAGGDQPQHF.

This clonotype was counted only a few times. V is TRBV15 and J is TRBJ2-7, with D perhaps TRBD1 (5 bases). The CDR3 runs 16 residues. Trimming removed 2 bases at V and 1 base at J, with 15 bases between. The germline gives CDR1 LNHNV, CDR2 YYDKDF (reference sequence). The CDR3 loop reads CATSRPQDQGSYEQYF. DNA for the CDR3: TGTGCCACCAGCAGACCTCAAGACCAGGGATCCTACGAGCAGTACTTC.

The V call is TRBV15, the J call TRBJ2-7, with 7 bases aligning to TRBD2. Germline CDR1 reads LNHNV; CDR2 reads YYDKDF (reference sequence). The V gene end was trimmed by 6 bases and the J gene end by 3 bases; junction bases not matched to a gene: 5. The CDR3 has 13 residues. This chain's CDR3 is CATRRAGLYEQYF. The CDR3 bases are TGTGCCACCAGACGAGCGGGACTCTACGAGCAGTACTTC.

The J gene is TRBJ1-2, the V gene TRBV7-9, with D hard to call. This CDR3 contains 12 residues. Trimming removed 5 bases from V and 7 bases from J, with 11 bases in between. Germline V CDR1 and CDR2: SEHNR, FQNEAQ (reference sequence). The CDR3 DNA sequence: TGTGCCAGCAGCACGGTTGAGGCTGGCTACACCTTC. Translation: CASSTVEAGYTF.

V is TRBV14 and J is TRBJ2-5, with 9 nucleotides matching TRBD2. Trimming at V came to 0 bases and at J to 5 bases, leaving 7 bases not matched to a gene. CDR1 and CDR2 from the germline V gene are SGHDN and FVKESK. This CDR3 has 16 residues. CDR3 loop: CASSQEEAGGEETQYF. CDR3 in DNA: TGTGCCAGCAGCCAAGAAGAAGCGGGAGGAGAGGAGACCCAGTACTTC. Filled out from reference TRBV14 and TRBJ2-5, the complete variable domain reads EAGVTQFPSHSVIEKGQTVTLRCDPISGHDNLYWYRRVMGKEIKFLLHFVKESKQDESGMPNNRFLAERTGGTYSTLKVQPAELEDSGVYFCASSQEEAGGEETQYFGPGTRLLVL.

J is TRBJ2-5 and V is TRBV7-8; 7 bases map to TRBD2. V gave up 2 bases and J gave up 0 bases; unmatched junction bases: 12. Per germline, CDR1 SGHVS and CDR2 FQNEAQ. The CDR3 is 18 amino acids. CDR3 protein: CASSLTRGGGGDQETQYF. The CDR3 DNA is TGTGCCAGCAGCTTAACGAGGGGAGGTGGGGGGGACCAAGAGACCCAGTACTTC. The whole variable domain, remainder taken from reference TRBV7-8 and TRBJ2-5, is GAGVSQSPRYKVAKRGQDVALRCDPISGHVSLFWYQQALGQGPEFLTYFQNEAQLDKSGLPSDRFFAERPEGSVSTLKIQRTQQEDSAVYLCASSLTRGGGGDQETQYFGPGTRLLVL.

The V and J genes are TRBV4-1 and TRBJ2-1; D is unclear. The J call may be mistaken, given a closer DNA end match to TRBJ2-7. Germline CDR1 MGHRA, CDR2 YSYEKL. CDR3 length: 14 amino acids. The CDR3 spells CASSQRLGYNEQYF. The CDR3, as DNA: TGCGCCAGCAGCCAAAGGTTAGGATACAATGAGCAGTACTTC.

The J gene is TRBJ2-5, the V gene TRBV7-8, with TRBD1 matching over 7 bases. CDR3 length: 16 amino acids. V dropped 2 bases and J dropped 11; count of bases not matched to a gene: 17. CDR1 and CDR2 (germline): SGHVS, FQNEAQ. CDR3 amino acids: CASSLPRQGVFGEQYF. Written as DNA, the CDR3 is TGTGCCAGCAGCTTACCACGACAGGGAGTTTTTGGAGAGCAGTACTTC.

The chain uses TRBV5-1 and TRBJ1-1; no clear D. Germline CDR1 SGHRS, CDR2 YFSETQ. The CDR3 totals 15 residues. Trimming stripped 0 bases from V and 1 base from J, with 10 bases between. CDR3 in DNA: TGCGCCAGCAGCTTGGATCCGGGATCGAACACTGAAGCTTTCTTT. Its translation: CASSLDPGSNTEAFF.

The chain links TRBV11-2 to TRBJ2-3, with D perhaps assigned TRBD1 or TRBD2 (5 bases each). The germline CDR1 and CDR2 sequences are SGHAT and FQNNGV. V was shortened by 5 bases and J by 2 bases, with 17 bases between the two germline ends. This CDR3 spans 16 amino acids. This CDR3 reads CASSLRGGPNTDTQYF. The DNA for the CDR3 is TGTGCCAGCAGCCTGAGGGGCGGACCAAACACAGATACGCAGTATTTT.

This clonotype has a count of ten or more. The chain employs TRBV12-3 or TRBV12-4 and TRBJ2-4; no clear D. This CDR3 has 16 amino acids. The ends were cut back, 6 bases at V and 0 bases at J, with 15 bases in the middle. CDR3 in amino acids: CASSPQQTLAKNIQYF. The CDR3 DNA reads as TGTGCCAGCAGCCCCCAGCAGACCCTAGCCAAAAACATTCAGTACTTC.

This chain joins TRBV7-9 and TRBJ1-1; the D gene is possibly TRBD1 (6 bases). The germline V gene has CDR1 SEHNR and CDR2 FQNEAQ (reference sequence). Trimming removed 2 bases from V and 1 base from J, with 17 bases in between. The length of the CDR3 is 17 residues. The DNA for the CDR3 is TGTGCCAGCAGCTTAAGTGGGGGGGCAGGAACGAACACTGAAGCTTTCTTT. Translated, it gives CASSLSGGAGTNTEAFF. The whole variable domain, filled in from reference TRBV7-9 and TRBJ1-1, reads DTGVSQNPRHKITKRGQNVTFRCDPISEHNRLYWYRQTLGQGPEFLTYFQNEAQLEKSRLLSDRFSAERPKGSFSTLEIQRTEQGDSAMYLCASSLSGGAGTNTEAFFGQGTRLTVV.

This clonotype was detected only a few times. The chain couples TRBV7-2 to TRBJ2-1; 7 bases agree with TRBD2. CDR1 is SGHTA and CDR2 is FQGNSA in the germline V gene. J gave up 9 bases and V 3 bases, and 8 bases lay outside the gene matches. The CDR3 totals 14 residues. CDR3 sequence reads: CASSFRREYSEQFF. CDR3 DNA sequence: TGTGCCAGCAGCTTTAGGCGGGAGTATAGTGAGCAGTTCTTC.

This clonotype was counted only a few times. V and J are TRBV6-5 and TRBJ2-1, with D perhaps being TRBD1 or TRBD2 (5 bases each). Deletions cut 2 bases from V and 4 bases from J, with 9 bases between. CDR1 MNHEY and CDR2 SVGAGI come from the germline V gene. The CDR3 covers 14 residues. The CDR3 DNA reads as TGTGCCAGCAGTTACGGGGACGGGTACAATGAGCAGTTCTTC. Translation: CASSYGDGYNEQFF.

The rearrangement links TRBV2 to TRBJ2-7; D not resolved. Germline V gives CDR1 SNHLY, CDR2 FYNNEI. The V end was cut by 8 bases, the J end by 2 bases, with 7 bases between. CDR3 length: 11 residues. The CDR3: CASLETYEQYF. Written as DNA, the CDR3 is TGTGCCAGCCTCGAGACCTACGAGCAGTACTTC.

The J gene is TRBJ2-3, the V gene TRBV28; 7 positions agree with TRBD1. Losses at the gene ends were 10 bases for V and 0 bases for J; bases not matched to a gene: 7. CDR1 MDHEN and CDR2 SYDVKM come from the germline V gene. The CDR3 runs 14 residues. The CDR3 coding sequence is TGTGCCACCAGCCAGGGGGAAAGCACAGATACGCAGTATTTT. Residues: CATSQGESTDTQYF. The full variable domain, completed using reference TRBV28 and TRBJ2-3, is DVKVTQSSRYLVKRTGEKVFLECVQDMDHENMFWYRQDPGLGLRLIYFSYDVKMKEKGDIPEGYSVSREKKERFSLILESASTNQTSMYLCATSQGESTDTQYFGPGTRLTVL.

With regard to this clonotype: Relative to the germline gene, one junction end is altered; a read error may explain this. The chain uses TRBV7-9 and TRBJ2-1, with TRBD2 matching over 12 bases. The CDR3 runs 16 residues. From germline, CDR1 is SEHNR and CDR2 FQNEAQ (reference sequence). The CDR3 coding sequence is TGTGCCAGCAGCACTATACTAGCGGGAGGAGACAATGGGCAGTTCTTC. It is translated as CASSTILAGGDNGQFF. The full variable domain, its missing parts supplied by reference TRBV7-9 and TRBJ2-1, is DTGVSQNPRHKITKRGQNVTFRCDPISEHNRLYWYRQTLGQGPEFLTYFQNEAQLEKSRLLSDRFSAERPKGSFSTLEIQRTEQGDSAMYLCASSTILAGGDNGQFFGPGTRLTVL.

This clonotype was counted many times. The CDR3 DNA sequence: TGTGCCATCAGCTCCTTTGGTGGAGAGGGGTCCGGCTCTTCTAACTATGGCTACACCTTC. Translating it yields CAISSFGGEGSGSSNYGYTF. The chain combines TRBV10-3 with TRBJ1-2; tentative D call: TRBD1 (5 bases). CDR1 is ENHRY and CDR2 is SYGVKD in the germline V gene. The CDR3 extends over 20 amino acids. V gave up 6 bases and J gave up 0 bases, with 29 bases separating them.

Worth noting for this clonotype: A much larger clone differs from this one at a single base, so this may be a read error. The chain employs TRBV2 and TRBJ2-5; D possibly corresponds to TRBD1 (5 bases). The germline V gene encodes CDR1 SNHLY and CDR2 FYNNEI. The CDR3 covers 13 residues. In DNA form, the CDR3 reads TGTGCCTGCAGTGATACGACAGTCTCATGGCAGTACTTC. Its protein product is CACSDTTVSWQYF.